Listed below are T cell receptor beta chains from one sample, sequenced in a study of tumor and adjacent non-tumor tissue in lung cancer. TCRdb reanalysed the multiplex PCR reads using MiXCR and keeps one entry per CDR3 protein. The table shows approximately 79,000 distinct CDR3 sequences, with over 60% occurring only once. Sequenced sample: lung tumor tissue. These receptors were obtained from a woman aged 40 to 50 with non-small cell lung cancer. Both conserved end residues are part of each CDR3.

>TRBJ2-6|TRBV6-5
CASSYSFSRGLGANVLTF
>TRBJ2-1|TRBV7-9
CASSLVGREGFWNEQFF
>TRBJ2-1|TRBV7-8
CASSLACDAGKQFF
>TRBJ2-7|TRBV11-2
CASSPSRDREQYF
>TRBJ2-7|TRBV5-1
CASSLTAGRYEQYF
>TRBJ1-1|TRBV28
CASRLIRDDGTEAFF
>TRBJ1-4|TRBV6-5
CASSPTGASTNEKLFF
>TRBJ2-5|TRBV11-3
CVSSLDDLGQETQYF
>TRBJ2-6|TRBV5-1
CASSTGSGANVLTF
>TRBJ1-4|TRBV30
CAWSVQGLNEKLFF
>TRBJ2-7|TRBV10-1
CASSESMTGGPYEQYF
>TRBJ2-1|TRBV29-1
CNVARLADSNEQFF
>TRBJ1-3|TRBV29-1
CSVEVGQGWRNTIYF
>TRBJ1-5|TRBV10-2
CAISDRAIQPQHF
>TRBJ2-7|TRBV11-2
CPSSLSSTGLGSYEHYF
>TRBJ2-6|TRBV11-2
CVSSLRLAVFTEISGANALTF
>TRBJ2-5|TRBV4-2
CPSNVAGGSRETQYF
>TRBJ1-5|TRBV29-1
CSIGTGDQRQHF
>TRBJ2-7|TRBV20-1
CSAKRTGSYEQYF
>TRBJ2-1|TRBV20-1
CNARDRGGLYNEQFF
>TRBJ2-3|TRBV28
CASSITLHDTQYF
>TRBJ2-2|TRBV28
CASSSGTGTTTGELFF
>TRBJ2-5|TRBV28
CTSSLPGDRETQYF
>TRBJ2-7|TRBV20-1
CSASQNRDRQQYF
>TRBJ2-7|TRBV29-1
CGAIRTSGKRAYEQYF
>TRBJ1-1|TRBV5-1
CVSSLDRGYEAFF
>TRBJ1-5|TRBV4-2
CVSSQDGAGNQPQHF
>TRBJ1-4|TRBV10-3
CGFSDEGRGEKLFF
>TRBJ1-4|TRBV20-1
CSASPQGFNEKLFF
>TRBJ1-2|TRBV6-5
CVSSPRPSQGYTF
>TRBJ2-1|TRBV6-1
CASSSPTSGLAYNEQFF
>TRBJ2-7|TRBV11-2
CANSSPGRAEGDYGQYF
>TRBJ2-7|TRBV12-3/TRBV12-4
CASSPGLDYEQYF
>TRBJ2-7|TRBV6-5
CASISIAGREQYF
>TRBJ2-5|TRBV11-2
CVSSVGQGNQETQYF
>TRBJ1-1|TRBV5-5
CASSLSLRDSGTEAFF
>TRBJ2-7|TRBV6-2/TRBV6-3
CASSYGPWRRAQF
>TRBJ2-1|TRBV11-1
CASSLGVGDELLF
>TRBJ2-7|TRBV29-1
CSVKPRTGSGYEQYF
>TRBJ2-3|TRBV29-1
CSALLAGDITDTQYF
>TRBJ2-1|TRBV29-1
CSVEDTRSFNGQFF
>TRBJ1-4|TRBV11-3
CVSRAGAGPEILFF
>TRBJ2-1|TRBV6-5
CTSRMDSGSYNEQLF
>TRBJ2-3|TRBV11-1
CASSFLSGQYF
>TRBJ2-7|TRBV20-1
CSALMTSGLTRFTEQYF
>TRBJ2-1|TRBV29-1
CRVEAPKRESHSEQFF
>TRBJ2-3|TRBV28
CASSTQCYTDTQFF
>TRBJ2-3|TRBV4-2
CANSRTSGGVTDTQYF
>TRBJ1-1|TRBV4-1
CASSQKSLKSVQGDVRTEAFF
>TRBJ2-3|TRBV5-6
CASCLGILSTDTQYF
>TRBJ1-1|TRBV20-1
CSVPTVGARTEAFF
>TRBJ2-1|TRBV6-5
CASSFQQCWDEQFF
>TRBJ2-1|TRBV11-1
CTSSLWMVDYNEQFF
>TRBJ1-5|TRBV6-1
CARSEGLGNQPQLF
>TRBJ1-4|TRBV7-9
CASSLGGSREKLFF
>TRBJ1-6|TRBV11-2
CASTTTTGTLYNSPLHF
>TRBJ2-1|TRBV7-9
CASSLGGGGDNEQFF
>TRBJ2-3|TRBV7-9
CASSPAGYNTDTQYF
>TRBJ1-5|TRBV5-1
CASSLSGDSNQPQHF
>TRBJ2-3|TRBV6-6
CASSYGRHTSIDTQYF